These 13 T cell receptor beta chains came from one sample sequenced in a study of blood T cell repertoires in COVID-19. Measured with immunoSEQ multiplex PCR; TCRdb has only the in-frame clones, and not every one. The sample has some 140,000 clones, roughly 89% seen once. The specimen sequenced was peripheral blood. The receptors originated from a man between 50 and 59 years old with acute or convalescent COVID-19.

This CDR3 reads CASSLWGEGEAFF. The CDR3 DNA sequence: TGTGCCAGCAGCTTATGGGGGGAGGGTGAAGCTTTCTTT. This chain links TRBV7-9 with TRBJ1-1, with D tentatively TRBD1 (5 bases). CDR1 and CDR2 from the germline V gene are SEHNR and FQNEAQ (reference sequence). The germline V and J ends were trimmed by 2 bases and 7 bases, with 11 bases remaining between them. CDR3 size: 13 residues.

The J gene is TRBJ2-1, the V gene TRBV12-5; the match to TRBD1 covers 8 bases. CDR1 and CDR2 from the germline V gene are LGHNT and FRNRAP. V was clipped by 4 bases and J by 10 bases; unmatched bases: 3. This CDR3 has 12 residues. This CDR3 is CASGSYRGEQFF. In DNA form, the CDR3 reads TGTGCTAGTGGTTCCTACAGGGGGGAGCAGTTCTTC.

The chain joins TRBV9 to TRBJ2-5, with D possibly TRBD2 on 7 matching bases. The CDR3 covers 14 residues. The V and J ends lost 4 bases and 5 bases respectively, with 15 bases between them. CDR1 and CDR2 from the germline V gene are SGDLS and YYNGEE. The CDR3 nucleotides are TGTGCCAGCAGCCCAAGGGGGGGTAGGGAGACCCAGTACTTC. It encodes CASSPRGGRETQYF.

The gene calls are TRBV9 and TRBJ2-1, with D perhaps matching TRBD2 (6 bases). The CDR3 has 15 residues. V lost 2 bases to trimming and J lost 0 bases, with 9 bases between them. Per germline, CDR1 SGDLS and CDR2 YYNGEE. The CDR3: CASSVTGDSYNEQFF. In DNA, the CDR3 is TGTGCCAGCAGCGTGACGGGGGACTCCTACAATGAGCAGTTCTTC.

This sequence joins TRBV24-1 and TRBJ2-2, with TRBD1 matching over 9 bases. The trim removed 3 bases at V and 7 bases at J, leaving 11 bases unmatched. There are 17 residues in the CDR3. Germline V gene data show CDR1 as KGHDR and CDR2 as SFDVKD. CDR3 coding DNA: TGTGCCACCAGTGATCCTCCGGGACAGGGTAAAGGCGGGGAGCTGTTTTTT. Residues: CATSDPPGQGKGGELFF.

This clone is a singleton in its sample. This chain connects TRBV12-3 or TRBV12-4 to TRBJ2-5, with a weak D call TRBD1 (5 bases). This CDR3 is built from 12 residues. Trimming shortened V by 6 bases and J by 4 bases, and 9 bases separated the two germline ends. CDR3 DNA sequence: TGTGCCAGCAGCCCAAGGGGAGAGACCCAGTACTTC. Protein sequence: CASSPRGETQYF.

This chain links TRBV9 with TRBJ2-1, with 14 positions matching TRBD2. V gave up 4 bases and J gave up 10 bases; unmatched junction bases: 13. The germline CDR1 and CDR2 sequences are SGDLS and YYNGEE. This CDR3 region has 17 residues. CDR3 sequence: CASSSRGDRTSGREQFF. The CDR3 region has the DNA TGTGCCAGCAGCTCTCGAGGGGATAGGACTAGCGGGAGGGAGCAGTTCTTC.

The rearrangement links TRBV9 to TRBJ1-5, with a tentative D call TRBD1 (5 bases). There are 15 residues in the CDR3. From germline, CDR1 is SGDLS and CDR2 YYNGEE. Trimming shortened V by 0 bases and J by 4 bases, and 11 bases separated the two germline ends. The CDR3 nucleotides are TGTGCCAGCAGCGTAGGACAGAGCTCTAATCAGCCCCAGCATTTT. Its translation: CASSVGQSSNQPQHF.

In this sample, this clone turned up once. The gene calls are TRBV29-1 and TRBJ2-1; 7 bases map to TRBD2. Per the germline V gene, CDR1 is SQVTM and CDR2 is ANQGSEA. Unmatched junction bases numbered 5, after V lost 4 bases and J lost 2 bases. CDR3 length equals 14 residues. DNA for the CDR3: TGCAGCGTTGTTCGCAGCGGGGCCTACAATGAGCAGTTCTTC. Translating gives CSVVRSGAYNEQFF.

This chain uses TRBV19 with TRBJ1-4; D is unresolved. CDR3 length: 14 residues. The ends were cut back, 9 bases at V and 2 bases at J, with 13 bases in the middle. Germline CDR1 LNHDA, CDR2 SQIVND (reference sequence). CDR3 DNA: TGTGCCAGCGCGTGGGCTTCGACTAATGAAAAACTGTTTTTT. This translates into CASAWASTNEKLFF.

The rearrangement uses TRBV19 and TRBJ1-6, with unresolved D. Germline CDR1 reads LNHDA; CDR2 reads SQIVND (reference sequence). This CDR3 spans 18 amino acids. V lost 3 bases and J lost 6, with 21 bases in between. CDR3 nucleotides: TGTGCCAGTAGTATTTTGCCGCCAACCACTGCAATTAATTCACCCCTCCACTTT. It codes for CASSILPPTTAINSPLHF. The variable domain in full, with the rest retrieved from reference TRBV19 and TRBJ1-6, is DGGITQSPKYLFRKEGQNVTLSCEQNLNHDAMYWYRQDPGQGLRLIYYSQIVNDFQKGDIAEGYSVSREKKESFPLTVTSAQKNPTAFYLCASSILPPTTAINSPLHFGNGTRLTVT.

In this sample, this clone turned up once. The V gene is TRBV3-1 (or the pseudogene TRBV3-2), the J gene TRBJ1-6; D unresolved. The ends were cut back, 0 bases at V and 9 bases at J, with 12 bases in the middle. This CDR3 region has 15 residues. The germline V gene encodes CDR1 LGHDT and CDR2 YNNKEL (reference sequence). The DNA of the CDR3 is TGTGCCAGCAGCCAAGATAGGACGGAGGGTTCACCCCTCCACTTT. Protein sequence: CASSQDRTEGSPLHF.

V usage is TRBV28 and J usage is TRBJ1-6, with TRBD1 matching 7 bases. CDR3 length: 13 amino acids. J gave up 9 bases and V 7 bases, and 6 bases lay outside the gene matches. The germline V gene has CDR1 MDHEN and CDR2 SYDVKM. The CDR3 DNA is TGTGCCAGCACGGGACAGTACGGTTCACCCCTCCACTTT. It yields the protein CASTGQYGSPLHF.